This T cell receptor beta chain emerged from a study of PD-L1 blockade in urothelial cancer. Study context: Males with bladder-origin urothelial cancer made up twenty-five of 29 patients. T cells were recovered from blood samples at a median of around 150,000. Study-level results: Sub-median blood TCR clonality before treatment predicted longer survival.

Sequenced by immunoSEQ multiplex PCR; TCRdb stores in-frame clones only, minus some. This table has approximately 90,000 clones, around 89% appearing once. V lost 3 bases and J lost 4, with 16 bases in between. The CDR3 has 16 residues. Germline V lookup: CDR1 SGHNT, CDR2 YENEEA. For this clone: The antigen remains undetermined.

Time point noted: pretreatment peripheral blood. The chain employs TRBV11-3 and TRBJ2-1; the D gene is possibly TRBD2 (7 bases). The sample in question was PBMCs, obtained around atezolizumab (anti-PD-L1) treatment. The TCR sequence derives from a man in his sixties with urothelial cancer. CDR3 sequence (DNA): TGTGCCAGCAGCTTGGGGGAGAGGGGGGGTTACAATGAGCAGTTCTTC. Its translation is CASSLGERGGYNEQFF.